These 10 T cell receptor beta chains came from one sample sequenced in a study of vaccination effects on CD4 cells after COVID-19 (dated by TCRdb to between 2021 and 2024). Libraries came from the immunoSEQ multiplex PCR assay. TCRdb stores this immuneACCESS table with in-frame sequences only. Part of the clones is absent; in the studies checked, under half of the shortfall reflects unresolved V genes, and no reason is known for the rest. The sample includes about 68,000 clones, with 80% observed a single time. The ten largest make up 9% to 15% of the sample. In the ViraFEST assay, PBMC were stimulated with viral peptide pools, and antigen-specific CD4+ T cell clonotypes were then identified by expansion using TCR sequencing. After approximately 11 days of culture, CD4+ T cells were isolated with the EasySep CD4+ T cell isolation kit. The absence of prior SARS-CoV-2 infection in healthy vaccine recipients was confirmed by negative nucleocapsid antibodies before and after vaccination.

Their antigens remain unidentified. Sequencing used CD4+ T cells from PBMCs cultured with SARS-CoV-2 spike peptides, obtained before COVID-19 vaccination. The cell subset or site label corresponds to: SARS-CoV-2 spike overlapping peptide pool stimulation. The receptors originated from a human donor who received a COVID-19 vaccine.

The CDR3 bases are TGTGCCAGCAGCCCTGGGGGAAACTCTGGAAACACCATATATTTT. This gives the protein CASSPGGNSGNTIYF. V and J are TRBV28 and TRBJ1-3; maybe TRBD1 (5 bases). Germline V gene data show CDR1 as MDHEN and CDR2 as SYDVKM. The CDR3 is 15 residues long. Trimming shortened V by 6 bases and J by 0 bases, and 12 bases separated the two germline ends.

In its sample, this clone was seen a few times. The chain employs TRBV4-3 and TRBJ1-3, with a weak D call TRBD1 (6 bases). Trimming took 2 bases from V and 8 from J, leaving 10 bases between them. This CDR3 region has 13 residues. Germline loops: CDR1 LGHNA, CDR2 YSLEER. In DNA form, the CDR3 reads TGCGCCAGCAGCCAAAACAACAGGGACACCATATATTTT. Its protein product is CASSQNNRDTIYF.

The CDR3 DNA follows: TGTGCCAGCAGGCGGGGAGGTGGCGGACGACTTTATGGCTACACCTTC. Its translation is CASRRGGGGRLYGYTF. The V call is TRBV5-8, the J call TRBJ1-2; no clear D. V was shortened by 5 bases and J by 5 bases, with 22 bases between the two germline ends. The CDR3 is 16 residues long. Germline CDR1 and CDR2: SGHTS and YDEGEE.

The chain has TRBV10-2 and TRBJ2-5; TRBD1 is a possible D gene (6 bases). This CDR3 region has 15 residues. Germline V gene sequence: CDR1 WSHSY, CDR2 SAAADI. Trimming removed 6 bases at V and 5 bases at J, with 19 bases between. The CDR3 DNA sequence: TGCGCCAGCAGAAGGGAAGGACTCAGGGGTGAGACCCAGTACTTC. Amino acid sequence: CASRREGLRGETQYF.

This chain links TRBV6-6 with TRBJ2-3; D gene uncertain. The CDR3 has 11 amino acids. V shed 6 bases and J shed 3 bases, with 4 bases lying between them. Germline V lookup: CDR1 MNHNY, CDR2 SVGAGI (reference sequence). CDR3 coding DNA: TGTGCCAGCAGCCAAACAGATACGCAGTATTTT. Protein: CASSQTDTQYF.

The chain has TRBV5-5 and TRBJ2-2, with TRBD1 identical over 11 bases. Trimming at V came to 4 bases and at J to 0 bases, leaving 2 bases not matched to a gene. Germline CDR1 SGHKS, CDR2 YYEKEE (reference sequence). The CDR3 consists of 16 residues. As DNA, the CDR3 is TGTGCCAGCAGCGGGACAGGGGGTACGAACACCGGGGAGCTGTTTTTT. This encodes CASSGTGGTNTGELFF. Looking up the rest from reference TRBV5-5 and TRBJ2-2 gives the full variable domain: DAGVTQSPTHLIKTRGQQVTLRCSPISGHKSVSWYQQVLGQGPQFIFQYYEKEERGRGNFPDRFSARQFPNYSSELNVNALLLGDSALYLCASSGTGGTNTGELFFGEGSRLTVL.

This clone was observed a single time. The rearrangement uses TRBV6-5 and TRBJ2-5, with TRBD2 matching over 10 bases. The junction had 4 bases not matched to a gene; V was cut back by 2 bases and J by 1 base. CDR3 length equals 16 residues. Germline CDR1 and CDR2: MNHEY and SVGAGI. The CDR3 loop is CASSYQRGGSQETQYF. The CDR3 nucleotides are TGTGCCAGCAGTTACCAGCGGGGGGGCTCCCAAGAGACCCAGTACTTC.

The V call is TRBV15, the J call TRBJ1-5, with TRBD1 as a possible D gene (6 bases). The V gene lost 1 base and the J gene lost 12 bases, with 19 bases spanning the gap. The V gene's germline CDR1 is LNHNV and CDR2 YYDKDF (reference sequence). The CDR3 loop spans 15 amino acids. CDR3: CATSRAGGKLYLQHF. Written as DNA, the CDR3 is TGTGCCACCAGCAGAGCCGGGGGCAAATTATATCTCCAGCATTTT.

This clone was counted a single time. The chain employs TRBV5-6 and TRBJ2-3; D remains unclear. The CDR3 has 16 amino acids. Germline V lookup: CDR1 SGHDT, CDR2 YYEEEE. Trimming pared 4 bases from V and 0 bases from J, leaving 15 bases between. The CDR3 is CASSLRTGASTDTQYF. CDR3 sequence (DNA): TGTGCCAGCAGCCTAAGGACCGGAGCTAGCACAGATACGCAGTATTTT.

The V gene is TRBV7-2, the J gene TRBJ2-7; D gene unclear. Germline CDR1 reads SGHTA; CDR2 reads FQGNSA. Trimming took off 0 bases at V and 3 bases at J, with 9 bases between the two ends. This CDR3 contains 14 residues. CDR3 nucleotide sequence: TGTGCCAGCAGCTTAGCTGCAGATCTCTACGAGCAGTACGTC. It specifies CASSLAADLYEQYV.